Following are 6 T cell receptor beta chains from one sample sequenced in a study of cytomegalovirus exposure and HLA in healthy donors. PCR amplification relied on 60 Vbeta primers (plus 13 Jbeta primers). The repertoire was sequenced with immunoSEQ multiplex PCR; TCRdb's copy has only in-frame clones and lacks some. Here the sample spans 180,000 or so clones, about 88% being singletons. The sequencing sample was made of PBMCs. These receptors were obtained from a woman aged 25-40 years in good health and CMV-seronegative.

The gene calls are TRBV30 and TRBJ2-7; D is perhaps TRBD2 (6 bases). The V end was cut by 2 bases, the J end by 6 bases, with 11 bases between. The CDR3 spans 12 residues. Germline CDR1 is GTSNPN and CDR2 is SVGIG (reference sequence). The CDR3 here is CAWSPLAGEQYF. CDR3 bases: TGTGCCTGGAGTCCACTAGCCGGCGAGCAGTACTTC.

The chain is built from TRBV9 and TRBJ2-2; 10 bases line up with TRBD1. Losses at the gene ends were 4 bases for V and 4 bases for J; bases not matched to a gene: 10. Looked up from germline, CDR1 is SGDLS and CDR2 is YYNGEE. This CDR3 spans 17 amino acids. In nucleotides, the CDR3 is TGTGCCAGCAGCCACGCACGGGACAGGGGATTCACCGGGGAGCTGTTTTTT. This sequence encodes CASSHARDRGFTGELFF. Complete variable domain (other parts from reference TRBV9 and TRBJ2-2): DSGVTQTPKHLITATGQRVTLRCSPRSGDLSVYWYQQSLDQGLQFLIQYYNGEERAKGNILERFSAQQFPDLHSELNLSSLELGDSALYFCASSHARDRGFTGELFFGEGSRLTVL.

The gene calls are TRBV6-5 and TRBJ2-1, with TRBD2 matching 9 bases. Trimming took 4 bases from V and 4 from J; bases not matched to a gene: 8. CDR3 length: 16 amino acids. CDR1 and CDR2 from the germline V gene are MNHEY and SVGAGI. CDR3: CASSSIGTSRYNEQFF. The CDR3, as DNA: TGTGCCAGCAGTTCGATAGGGACTAGCAGATACAATGAGCAGTTCTTC.

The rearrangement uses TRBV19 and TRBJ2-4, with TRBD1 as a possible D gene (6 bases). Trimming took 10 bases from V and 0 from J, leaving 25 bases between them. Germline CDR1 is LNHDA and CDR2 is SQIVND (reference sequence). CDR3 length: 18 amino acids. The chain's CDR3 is CATMPGWTVRIAKNIQYF. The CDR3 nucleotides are TGTGCCACCATGCCCGGTTGGACAGTACGTATAGCCAAAAACATTCAGTACTTC.

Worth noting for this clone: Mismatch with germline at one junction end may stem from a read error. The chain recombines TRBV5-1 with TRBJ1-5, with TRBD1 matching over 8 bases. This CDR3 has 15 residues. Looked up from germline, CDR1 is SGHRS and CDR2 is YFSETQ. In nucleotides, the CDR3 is TGCGCCAGCAGCTTGGTTCCAGGGGGCAACCAGCCCCAGCATTTT. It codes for CASSLVPGGNQPQHF. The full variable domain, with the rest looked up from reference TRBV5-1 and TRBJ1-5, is KAGVTQTPRYLIKTRGQQVTLSCSPISGHRSVSWYQQTPGQGLQFLFEYFSETQRNKGNFPGRFSGRQFSNSRSEMNVSTLELGDSALYLCASSLVPGGNQPQHFGDGTRLSIL.

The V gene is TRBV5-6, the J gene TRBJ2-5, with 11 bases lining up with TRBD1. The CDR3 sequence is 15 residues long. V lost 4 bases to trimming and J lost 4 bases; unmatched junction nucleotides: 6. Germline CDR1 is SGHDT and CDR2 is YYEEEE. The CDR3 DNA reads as TGTGCCAGCAGCCCTGGGACAGGGGGTCGAGAGACCCAGTACTTC. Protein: CASSPGTGGRETQYF.